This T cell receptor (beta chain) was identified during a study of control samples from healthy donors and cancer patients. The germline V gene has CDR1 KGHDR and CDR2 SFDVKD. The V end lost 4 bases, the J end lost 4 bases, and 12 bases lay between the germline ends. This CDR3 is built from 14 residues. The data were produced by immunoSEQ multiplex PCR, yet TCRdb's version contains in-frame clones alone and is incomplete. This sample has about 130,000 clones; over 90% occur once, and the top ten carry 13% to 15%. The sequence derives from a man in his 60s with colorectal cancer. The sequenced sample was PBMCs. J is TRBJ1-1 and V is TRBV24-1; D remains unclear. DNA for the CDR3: TGTGCCACCAGTGACAGCACGGATGGCACTGAAGCTTTCTTT. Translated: CATSDSTDGTEAFF.